This paragraph reports one T cell receptor beta chain. Germline V gives CDR1 LGHNA, CDR2 YSLEER. This CDR3 region has 14 residues. V was clipped by 4 bases and J by 5 bases, with 12 bases between them. The data were taken from a study of T cell changes during pregnancy in multiple sclerosis. Sequencing was performed with immunoSEQ multiplex PCR; in TCRdb, only in-frame clones are kept and a portion is missing. The table includes around 100,000 clones, about 90% detected once. The receptor's source is a female donor with multiple sclerosis, enrolled in a pregnancy study. This chain joins TRBV4-3 and TRBJ1-5, with D unclear. The sample consisted of peripheral blood, taken after pregnancy. The CDR3: CASSPETTHQPQHF. The DNA for the CDR3 is TGCGCCAGCAGCCCGGAGACGACCCATCAGCCCCAGCATTTT.